Listed below are T cell receptor beta chains from one sample, sequenced in a study of T cell responses to AZD1222 COVID-19 vaccine. Measured with immunoSEQ multiplex PCR; TCRdb has only the in-frame clones, and not every one. Among more than 100,000 clones listed, 92% were seen once. The sample was peripheral blood, taken on day 0 of AZD1222 vaccination. These receptors were obtained from an adult in good health. Both conserved end residues are part of each CDR3. Each record gives: V gene, clone size, D gene, J gene, CDR3 protein, CDR3 DNA. D genes are given only for firm matches. Size tells how often a clone was seen (once, few, many) or the class of an expanded clone, and some rows leave it out.

>TRBV6-5|NA|NA|TRBJ1-1
CASTYPGKNTEAFF
TGTGCCAGCACCTACCCGGGGAAGAACACTGAAGCTTTCTTT
>TRBV3-1/TRBV3-2|NA|NA|TRBJ1-5
CASSPGPHSNQPQHF
TGTGCCAGCAGCCCCGGACCCCATAGCAATCAGCCCCAGCATTTT
>TRBV27|NA|TRBD1|TRBJ1-5
CASSHDRGQPQHF
TGTGCCAGCAGCCATGACAGGGGACAGCCCCAGCATTTT
>TRBV2|NA|NA|TRBJ1-2
CASRTSIGYTF
TGTGCCAGCAGGACGAGTATTGGCTACACCTTC
>TRBV2|NA|NA|TRBJ1-4
CASSDRVDEKLFF
TGTGCCAGCAGTGATAGGGTTGACGAAAAACTGTTTTTT
>TRBV19|NA|TRBD2|TRBJ2-1
CASSIFSGRSYNEQFF
TGTGCCAGTAGTATCTTCAGCGGGAGGTCCTACAATGAGCAGTTCTTC
>TRBV7-6|NA|NA|TRBJ1-5
CASSLGSYSNQPQHF
TGTGCCAGCAGCTTAGGTAGCTATAGCAATCAGCCCCAGCATTTT
>TRBV7-9|NA|TRBD1|TRBJ1-2
CASSWTRNRDSETTYGYTF
TGTGCCAGCAGCTGGACAAGAAACCGGGACAGCGAAACAACCTATGGCTACACCTTC
>TRBV2|once|TRBD2|TRBJ2-1
CASSAGLAVDEQFF
TGTGCCAGCAGTGCGGGACTAGCGGTTGATGAGCAGTTCTTC
>TRBV7-2|NA|TRBD1|TRBJ1-1
CASRLTGALNTEAFF
TGTGCCAGCCGCCTCACAGGGGCCTTGAACACTGAAGCTTTCTTT
>TRBV2|NA|TRBD1|TRBJ1-2
CASTTTGGLNYGYTF
TGTGCCAGCACTACCACAGGGGGCTTGAACTATGGCTACACCTTC
>TRBV3-1/TRBV3-2|NA|TRBD1|TRBJ2-1
CASSQGLAGGLNEQFF
TGTGCCAGCAGCCAAGGTTTGGCAGGGGGCTTGAATGAGCAGTTCTTC
>TRBV19|NA|TRBD1|TRBJ1-6
CASSTGQGWSPLHF
TGTGCCAGTAGTACGGGACAGGGATGGTCACCCCTCCACTTT
>TRBV19|NA|NA|TRBJ1-1
CASSRDGGNTEAFF
TGTGCCAGTAGTCGGGACGGTGGGAACACTGAAGCTTTCTTT
>TRBV7-2|NA|TRBD2|TRBJ2-3
CASSLNSGGSADTQYF
TGTGCCAGCAGCTTGAATTCGGGGGGGAGTGCAGATACGCAGTATTTT
>TRBV7-9|NA|NA|TRBJ1-1
CASSFGPPAEAFF
TGTGCCAGCAGCTTCGGTCCGCCGGCTGAAGCTTTCTTT
>TRBV9|NA|TRBD2|TRBJ2-3
CASSVELAGDGDTQYF
TGTGCCAGCAGCGTAGAACTAGCGGGGGACGGAGATACGCAGTATTTT
>TRBV10-3|NA|NA|TRBJ1-1
CAISEVQNTEAFF
TGTGCCATCAGTGAAGTACAGAACACTGAAGCTTTCTTT
>TRBV5-1|NA|NA|TRBJ1-3
CASSPGRNSGNTIYF
TGCGCCAGCAGCCCTGGACGGAACTCTGGAAACACCATATATTTT
>TRBV7-9|NA|NA|TRBJ1-1
CASSLGPANTEAFF
TGTGCCAGCAGCTTAGGTCCGGCGAACACTGAAGCTTTCTTT
>TRBV25-1|once|NA|TRBJ1-1
CASRATPPDTEAFF
TGTGCCAGCAGGGCCACCCCTCCAGACACTGAAGCTTTCTTT
>TRBV5-5|NA|NA|TRBJ1-3
CASSLGPGLRNTIYF
TGTGCCAGCAGCTTGGGACCGGGACTCAGGAACACCATATATTTT
>TRBV14|NA|NA|TRBJ1-2
CASSQDSRSLASNYGYTF
TGTGCCAGCAGCCAAGATTCACGGTCCCTTGCTTCTAACTATGGCTACACCTTC
>TRBV6-2/TRBV6-3|once|NA|TRBJ1-3
CASSPDSSSGNTIYF
TGTGCCAGCAGCCCGGACAGCTCCTCTGGAAACACCATATATTTT
>TRBV9|NA|TRBD2|TRBJ2-1
CASSAGTGTSPYNEQFF
TGTGCCAGCAGCGCCGGAACCGGGACTAGCCCCTACAATGAGCAGTTCTTC
>TRBV6-5|NA|NA|TRBJ1-5
CASRQGGNQPQHF
TGTGCCAGCAGACAGGGCGGTAATCAGCCCCAGCATTTT
>TRBV14|NA|NA|TRBJ2-1
CASSQVVGGEQFF
TGTGCCAGCAGCCAAGTAGTTGGGGGTGAGCAGTTCTTC
>TRBV27|NA|NA|TRBJ1-5
CASRSQGNSNQPQHF
TGTGCCAGCAGGTCACAGGGAAATAGCAATCAGCCCCAGCATTTT
>TRBV7-2|NA|NA|TRBJ1-4
CASSLGRGEKLFF
TGTGCCAGCAGCTTGGGACGGGGGGAAAAACTGTTTTTT
>TRBV6-6|NA|NA|TRBJ2-3
CASSLPGDTQYF
TGTGCCAGCAGCCTCCCCGGGGATACGCAGTATTTT
>TRBV4-1|NA|NA|TRBJ1-2
CASSQDFGRSMGGYTF
TGCGCCAGCAGCCAAGATTTTGGAAGATCGATGGGCGGCTACACCTTC
>TRBV4-3|NA|TRBD1|TRBJ1-2
CASSLRTGDYGYTF
TGCGCCAGCAGCCTAAGGACAGGGGACTATGGCTACACCTTC
>TRBV18|once|NA|TRBJ1-1
CASSPGVPMNTEAFF
TGTGCCAGCTCCCCCGGGGTCCCCATGAACACTGAAGCTTTCTTT
>TRBV7-9|NA|TRBD1|TRBJ2-1
CASSRDRYNEQFF
TGTGCCAGCAGTCGGGACAGGTACAATGAGCAGTTCTTC
>TRBV7-9|NA|NA|TRBJ1-5
CASSSSGYQPQHF
TGTGCCAGCAGCTCGTCAGGATATCAGCCCCAGCATTTT
>TRBV11-2|NA|NA|TRBJ1-3
CASSLVVAGQGNTIYF
TGTGCCAGCAGCTTAGTAGTGGCAGGGCAAGGAAACACCATATATTTT
>TRBV12-3/TRBV12-4|NA|NA|TRBJ2-2
CASILITGELFF
TGTGCCAGCATTCTGATTACCGGGGAGCTGTTTTTT
>TRBV6-5|NA|TRBD1|TRBJ1-2
CAIGDRHYGYTF
TGTGCCATTGGGGACAGGCACTATGGCTACACCTTC
>TRBV30|NA|NA|TRBJ1-2
CAWKVDSQGYGYTF
TGTGCCTGGAAGGTTGACAGCCAAGGCTATGGCTACACCTTC
>TRBV2|NA|NA|TRBJ1-4
CASSASTGGNEKLFF
TGTGCCAGCAGTGCTTCTACAGGTGGGAATGAAAAACTGTTTTTT
>TRBV7-9|NA|NA|TRBJ1-1
CASSLGQGRYTEAFF
TGTGCCAGCAGCTTAGGGCAGGGACGGTACACTGAAGCTTTCTTT
>TRBV5-1|NA|NA|TRBJ1-4
CASKTGISDEKLFF
TGCGCCAGCAAGACCGGGATATCGGATGAAAAACTGTTTTTT
>TRBV5-1|NA|NA|TRBJ2-2
CASSLAQPAGELFF
TGCGCCAGCAGCTTGGCCCAGCCTGCCGGGGAGCTGTTTTTT
>TRBV5-5|NA|NA|TRBJ1-6
CASSFGVQGIPLSYNSPLHF
TGTGCCAGCAGCTTCGGGGTACAGGGTATCCCCCTCTCCTATAATTCACCCCTCCACTTT
>TRBV9|NA|TRBD2|TRBJ2-2
CASSRTSGGNTGELFF
TGTGCCAGCAGCCGGACTAGCGGGGGGAACACCGGGGAGCTGTTTTTT
>TRBV7-9|few|TRBD2|TRBJ2-3
CASSRGLAGGTDTQYF
TGTGCCAGCAGCCGGGGACTAGCGGGGGGCACAGATACGCAGTATTTT
>TRBV19|NA|NA|TRBJ2-3
CASSIETDTQYF
TGTGCCAGTAGTATAGAAACAGATACGCAGTATTTT
>TRBV5-1|NA|NA|TRBJ1-2
CASSLGGQLIYGYTF
TGCGCCAGCAGCTTGGGGGGACAACTGATCTATGGCTACACCTTC
>TRBV27|NA|NA|TRBJ2-1
CAPRDEQFF
TGTGCCCCTCGGGATGAGCAGTTCTTC
>TRBV6-6|NA|NA|TRBJ1-5
CASSYGGGRGNQPQHF
TGTGCCAGCAGTTACGGTGGGGGCCGAGGCAATCAGCCCCAGCATTTT
>TRBV29-1|NA|NA|TRBJ2-5
CSVEDPTQETQYF
TGCAGCGTTGAAGACCCTACCCAAGAGACCCAGTACTTC
>TRBV12-3/TRBV12-4|few|NA|TRBJ2-7
CASRGRGGYEQYF
TGTGCCAGCAGAGGCAGGGGGGGCTACGAGCAGTACTTC
>TRBV7-9|NA|NA|TRBJ2-7
CASSPTMKSYEQYF
TGTGCCAGCAGCCCAACCATGAAATCCTACGAGCAGTACTTC
>TRBV2|NA|NA|TRBJ1-3
CASTTRGSSGNTIYF
TGTGCCAGCACAACCCGGGGGAGCTCTGGAAACACCATATATTTT
>TRBV2|NA|NA|TRBJ1-4
CASNVWGEKLFF
TGTGCCAGCAATGTTTGGGGGGAAAAACTGTTTTTT
>TRBV2|once|TRBD1|TRBJ1-4
CASTRQGIATNEKLFF
TGTGCCAGCACCCGACAGGGAATAGCGACTAATGAAAAACTGTTTTTT
>TRBV6-5|NA|NA|TRBJ2-2
CATQAGDLIGELFF
TGTGCCACCCAGGCCGGGGATCTGATCGGGGAGCTGTTTTTT